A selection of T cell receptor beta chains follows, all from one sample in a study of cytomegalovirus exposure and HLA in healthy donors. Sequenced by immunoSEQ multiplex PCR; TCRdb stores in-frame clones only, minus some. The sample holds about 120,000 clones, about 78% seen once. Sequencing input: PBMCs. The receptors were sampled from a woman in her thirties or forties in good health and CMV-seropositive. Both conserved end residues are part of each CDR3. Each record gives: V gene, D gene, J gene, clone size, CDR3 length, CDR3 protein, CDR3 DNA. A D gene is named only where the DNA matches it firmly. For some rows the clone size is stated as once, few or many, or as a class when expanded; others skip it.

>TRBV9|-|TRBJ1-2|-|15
CASSVNQGPYYGYTF
TGTGCCAGCAGCGTAAACCAGGGCCCCTACTATGGCTACACCTTC
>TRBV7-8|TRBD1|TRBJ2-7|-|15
CASSTRTGWASEQYF
TGTGCCAGCAGCACCCGGACAGGGTGGGCTTCCGAGCAGTACTTC
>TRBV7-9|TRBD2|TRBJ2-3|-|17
CASSLIPSGGATDTQYF
TGTGCCAGCAGCTTAATCCCTAGCGGGGGAGCGACAGATACGCAGTATTTT
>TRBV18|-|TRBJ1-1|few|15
CASSPVGGVGTEAFF
TGTGCCAGCTCACCAGTTGGCGGGGTAGGCACTGAAGCTTTCTTT
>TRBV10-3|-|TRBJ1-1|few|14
CAAKEGLTNTEAFF
TGTGCCGCCAAGGAGGGACTAACGAACACTGAAGCTTTCTTT
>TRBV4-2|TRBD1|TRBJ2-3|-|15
CASSQTPQGADTQYF
TGTGCCAGCAGCCAAACCCCACAGGGGGCAGATACGCAGTATTTT
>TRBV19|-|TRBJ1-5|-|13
CASTGGSNQPQHF
TGTGCCAGTACCGGCGGCAGCAATCAGCCCCAGCATTTT
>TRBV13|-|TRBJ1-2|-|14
CASRNSGREDGYTF
TGTGCCAGCAGAAATTCAGGGCGGGAGGACGGCTACACCTTC
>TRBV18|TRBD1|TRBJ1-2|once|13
CASSSGTGVGYTF
TGTGCCAGCTCAAGCGGGACAGGGGTTGGCTACACCTTC
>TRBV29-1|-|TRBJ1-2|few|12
CSVEGTRDGYTF
TGCAGCGTTGAGGGGACACGCGATGGCTACACCTTC
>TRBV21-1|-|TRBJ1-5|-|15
CASSKERRVGQPQHF
TGTGCCAGCAGCAAAGAGAGGAGGGTAGGTCAGCCCCAGCATTTT
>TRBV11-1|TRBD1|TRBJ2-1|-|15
CASSLWTGSYNEQFF
TGTGCCAGCAGCTTGTGGACAGGGTCTTACAATGAGCAGTTCTTC
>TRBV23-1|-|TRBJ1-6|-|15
CASTRPDRNNSPLHF
TGCGCCAGCACTCGCCCGGACAGAAATAATTCACCCCTCCACTTT
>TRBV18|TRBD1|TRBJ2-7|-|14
CASSPGTGTNEQYF
TGTGCCAGCTCACCCGGGACAGGGACAAACGAGCAGTACTTC
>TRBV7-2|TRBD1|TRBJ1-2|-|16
CASSLGGQGVNYGYTF
TGTGCCAGCAGCTTAGGAGGGCAGGGGGTCAACTATGGCTACACCTTC
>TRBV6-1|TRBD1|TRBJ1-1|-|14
CASSTLGQETEAFF
TGTGCCAGCTCGACCCTGGGACAGGAGACTGAAGCTTTCTTT
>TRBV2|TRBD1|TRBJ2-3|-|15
CASRRDRDVDHTQYF
TGTGCCAGCAGACGGGACAGGGATGTAGACCATACGCAGTATTTT
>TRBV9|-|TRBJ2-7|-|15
CASSRDRGGNYEQYF
TGTGCCAGCAGCCGAGACAGGGGAGGGAACTACGAGCAGTACTTC
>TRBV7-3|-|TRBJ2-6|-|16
CASSLQAGAGANVLTF
TGTGCCAGCAGCTTACAGGCCGGGGCTGGGGCCAACGTCCTGACTTTC
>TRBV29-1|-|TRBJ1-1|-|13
CSVEVQGNTEAFF
TGCAGCGTCGAGGTACAGGGGAACACTGAAGCTTTCTTT
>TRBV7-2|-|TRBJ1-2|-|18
CASTIGAGAPQNNYGYTF
TGTGCCAGCACCATAGGGGCAGGGGCCCCTCAGAATAACTATGGCTACACCTTC
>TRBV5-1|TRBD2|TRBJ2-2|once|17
CASSIPGTSGTSGELFF
TGCGCCAGCAGCATCCCCGGGACTAGCGGGACCTCCGGGGAGCTGTTTTTT
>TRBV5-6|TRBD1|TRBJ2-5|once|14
CASSLLQGPETQYF
TGTGCCAGCAGCTTGTTACAGGGGCCAGAGACCCAGTACTTC
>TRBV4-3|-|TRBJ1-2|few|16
CASSLFRQTANYGYTF
TGCGCCAGCAGCCTCTTCAGACAGACCGCTAACTATGGCTACACCTTC
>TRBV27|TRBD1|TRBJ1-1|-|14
CASSLQGAETEAFF
TGTGCCAGCAGTTTACAGGGGGCGGAAACTGAAGCTTTCTTT
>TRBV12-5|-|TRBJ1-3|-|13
CASGLASGNTIYF
TGTGCTAGTGGTTTGGCGTCTGGAAACACCATATATTTT
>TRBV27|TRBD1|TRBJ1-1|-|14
CASSAQGANTEAFF
TGTGCCAGCAGTGCACAGGGGGCCAACACTGAAGCTTTCTTT
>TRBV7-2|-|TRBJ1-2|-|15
CASSLNGRGIDGYTF
TGTGCCAGCAGCTTAAATGGCAGGGGTATCGATGGCTACACCTTC
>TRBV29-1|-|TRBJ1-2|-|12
CSAAGKGDGYTF
TGCAGCGCCGCCGGGAAGGGGGATGGCTACACCTTC
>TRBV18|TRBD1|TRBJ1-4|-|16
CASSPNRGQANEKLFF
TGTGCCAGCTCACCCAACAGGGGGCAAGCTAATGAAAAACTGTTTTTT
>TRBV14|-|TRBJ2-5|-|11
CASQGKETQYF
TGTGCCTCCCAGGGTAAAGAGACCCAGTACTTC
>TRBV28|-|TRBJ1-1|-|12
CASRSPNTEAFF
TGTGCCAGCAGGTCCCCAAACACTGAAGCTTTCTTT
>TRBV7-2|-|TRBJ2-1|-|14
CASSTQGQGLEQFF
TGTGCCAGCAGCACTCAGGGTCAGGGACTTGAGCAGTTCTTC
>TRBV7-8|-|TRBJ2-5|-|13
CASSPIEKETQYF
TGTGCCAGCAGTCCCATAGAGAAAGAGACCCAGTACTTC
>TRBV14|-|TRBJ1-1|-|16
CASSLLRAGENTEAFF
TGTGCCAGCAGCCTATTGAGGGCAGGGGAAAACACTGAAGCTTTCTTT
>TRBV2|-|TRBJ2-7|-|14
CASSAEQGVGEQYF
TGTGCCAGCAGTGCCGAACAGGGAGTGGGCGAGCAGTACTTC
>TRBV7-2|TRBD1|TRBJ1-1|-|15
CASSLGGQGAGGAFF
TGTGCCAGCAGCTTAGGAGGACAGGGGGCTGGGGGAGCTTTCTTT
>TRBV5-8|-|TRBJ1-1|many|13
CASSFRENTEAFF
TGTGCCAGCAGCTTTCGAGAGAACACTGAAGCTTTCTTT
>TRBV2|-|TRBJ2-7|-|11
CASREGYEQYF
TGTGCCAGCAGGGAGGGTTACGAGCAGTACTTC
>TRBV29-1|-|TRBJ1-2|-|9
CSADSTGTF
TGCAGCGCCGACAGCACGGGCACCTTC
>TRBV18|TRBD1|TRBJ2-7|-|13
CASSPPTGVEQYF
TGTGCCAGCTCACCCCCGACAGGGGTCGAGCAGTACTTC
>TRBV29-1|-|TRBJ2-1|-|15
CSVVPPTGPYNEQFF
TGCAGCGTTGTACCCCCTACAGGGCCCTACAATGAGCAGTTCTTC
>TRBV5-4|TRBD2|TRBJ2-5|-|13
CASSSSGGETQYF
TGTGCCAGCAGCTCTAGCGGGGGAGAGACCCAGTACTTC
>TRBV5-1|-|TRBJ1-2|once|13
CASSPSPSYGYTF
TGCGCCAGCAGCCCTTCGCCCAGTTATGGCTACACCTTC
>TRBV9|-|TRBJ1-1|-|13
CASSVAPDTEAFF
TGTGCCAGCAGCGTAGCTCCAGACACTGAAGCTTTCTTT
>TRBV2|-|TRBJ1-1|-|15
CASSDRTSGNTEAFF
TGTGCCAGCAGTGATCGGACGTCGGGAAACACTGAAGCTTTCTTT
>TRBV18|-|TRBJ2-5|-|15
CASSPLEGSSKTQYF
TGTGCCAGCTCACCCCTGGAAGGGAGTTCAAAGACCCAGTACTTC
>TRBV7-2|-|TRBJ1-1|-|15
CASSLFGPGLTEAFF
TGTGCCAGCAGCTTATTTGGGCCAGGGCTTACTGAAGCTTTCTTT
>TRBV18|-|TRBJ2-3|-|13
CASSLQHTDTQYF
TGTGCCAGCTCACTACAGCACACAGATACGCAGTATTTT
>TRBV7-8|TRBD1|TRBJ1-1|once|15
CASSLGGQLNTEAFF
TGTGCCAGCAGCTTAGGGGGACAGTTGAACACTGAAGCTTTCTTT
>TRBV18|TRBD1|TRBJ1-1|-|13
CASSSGTDTEAFF
TGTGCCAGCTCTTCTGGGACAGACACTGAAGCTTTCTTT
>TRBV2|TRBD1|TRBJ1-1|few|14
CASSSTGVSTEAFF
TGTGCCAGCAGCTCGACAGGGGTATCCACTGAAGCTTTCTTT
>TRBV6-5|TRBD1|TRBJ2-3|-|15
CASSSGTGGTDTQYF
TGTGCCAGCAGTTCCGGGACAGGGGGGACAGATACGCAGTATTTT
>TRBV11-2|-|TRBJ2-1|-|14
CASSPPDSYNEQFF
TGTGCCAGCAGCCCTCCGGACAGTTACAATGAGCAGTTCTTC
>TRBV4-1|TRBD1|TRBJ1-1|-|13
CASMSPGGTEAFF
TGCGCCAGCATGTCTCCAGGGGGCACTGAAGCTTTCTTT
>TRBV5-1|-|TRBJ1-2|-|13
CASSLGGNYGYTF
TGCGCCAGCAGCTTAGGGGGTAACTATGGCTACACCTTC
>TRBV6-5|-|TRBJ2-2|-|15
CASSYGQLEAGELFF
TGTGCCAGCAGCTACGGACAGCTCGAAGCCGGGGAGCTGTTTTTT
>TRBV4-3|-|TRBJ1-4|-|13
CASSQDIDTALFF
TGCGCCAGCAGCCAAGATATCGACACGGCCCTGTTTTTT
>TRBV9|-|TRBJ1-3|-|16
CASSVAPQGAGNTIYF
TGTGCCAGCAGCGTAGCTCCACAGGGAGCTGGAAACACCATATATTTT
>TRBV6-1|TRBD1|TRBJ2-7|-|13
CASTRQGRWEQYF
TGTGCCAGCACCAGACAGGGGAGATGGGAGCAGTACTTC